These T cell receptor beta chains were read from a single sample in a study of shared clonotypes between healthy human individuals. TCRdb's table, derived via immunoSEQ multiplex PCR, lists solely in-frame clones and lacks some. The sample has 2 million or so clones; over 85% are singletons. Sequenced sample: naive CD4+ T cells sorted from blood. These receptors came from a man aged 18 to 29 in good health. The CDR3 runs from the conserved cysteine through the conserved F or W. The D gene is left open where the match is weak. Size is stated for part of the rows, as once, few or many counts, or as a class when the clone is expanded.

TRBJ2-7 | . | TRBV18 | TRBD1 | CASSPGQGAIEQYF | TGTGCCAGCTCACCCGGACAGGGGGCAATAGAGCAGTACTTC
TRBJ2-7 | . | TRBV4-3 | TRBD2 | CASSRSLAGGPYEQYF | TGCGCCAGCAGCCGATCACTAGCGGGAGGTCCCTACGAGCAGTACTTC
TRBJ1-2 | . | TRBV15 | TRBD1 | CATSRDPGTGYGYTF | TGTGCCACCAGCAGAGATCCCGGGACAGGGTATGGCTACACCTTC
TRBJ2-4 | . | TRBV5-4 | . | CASSLGSGKDIQYF | TGTGCCAGCAGCTTAGGATCGGGTAAAGACATTCAGTACTTC
TRBJ2-1 | . | TRBV19 | TRBD2 | CASSIGLAGGYNEQFF | TGTGCCAGTAGTATCGGTCTAGCGGGAGGCTACAATGAGCAGTTCTTC
TRBJ2-1 | once | TRBV18 | . | CASSPIGQVSYNEQFF | TGTGCCAGCTCACCAATCGGGCAGGTATCCTACAATGAGCAGTTCTTC
TRBJ1-2 | . | TRBV27 | TRBD1 | CASSPRQGIANYGYTF | TGTGCCAGCAGTCCTCGACAGGGGATAGCTAACTATGGCTACACCTTC
TRBJ1-1 | . | TRBV7-2 | . | CASSPLRLNTEAFF | TGTGCCAGCAGCCCCCTGCGTCTGAACACTGAAGCTTTCTTT
TRBJ1-2 | . | TRBV7-8 | . | CASSLGGTAGHYGYTF | TGTGCCAGCAGCTTAGGGGGGACGGCAGGGCACTATGGCTACACCTTC
TRBJ2-3 | . | TRBV12-5 | . | CASGLSSTDTQYF | TGTGCTAGTGGTTTGTCAAGCACAGATACGCAGTATTTT
TRBJ1-1 | . | TRBV5-4 | . | CASSDPGHMNTEAFF | TGTGCCAGCAGCGATCCGGGACATATGAACACTGAAGCTTTCTTT
TRBJ1-6 | . | TRBV10-2 | . | CASRRGADNSPLHF | TGCGCCAGCAGACGGGGAGCTGATAACTCACCCCTCCACTTT
TRBJ1-2 | . | TRBV28 | TRBD1 | CASSSSGTGDYGYTF | TGTGCCAGCAGTTCCTCCGGGACAGGGGACTATGGCTACACCTTC
TRBJ1-1 | . | TRBV18 | . | CASSPGRGNTEAFF | TGTGCCAGCTCACCGGGCAGGGGGAACACTGAAGCTTTCTTT
TRBJ2-2 | . | TRBV30 | TRBD1 | CAWKRDSNTGELFF | TGTGCCTGGAAAAGGGACAGTAACACCGGGGAGCTGTTTTTT
TRBJ1-5 | . | TRBV12-5 | TRBD1 | CASGPRQGANQPQHF | TGTGCTAGTGGTCCTCGACAGGGGGCAAATCAGCCCCAGCATTTT
TRBJ2-7 | . | TRBV6-6 | TRBD2 | CASRSLAGGREQYF | TGTGCCAGCAGATCACTAGCGGGGGGGCGGGAGCAGTACTTC
TRBJ1-4 | once | TRBV2 | . | CASRPGISTNEKLFF | TGTGCCAGCCGGCCCGGTATCTCAACTAATGAAAAACTGTTTTTT
TRBJ2-7 | once | TRBV6-5 | . | CASIKDRGPIYEQYF | TGTGCCAGCATCAAAGACCGAGGGCCCATCTACGAGCAGTACTTC
TRBJ1-2 | once | TRBV18 | . | CASSPPLNFNYGYTF | TGTGCCAGCTCACCCCCCCTGAATTTCAACTATGGCTACACCTTC
TRBJ2-7 | . | TRBV27 | . | CASSLQGRYYEQYF | TGTGCCAGCAGTCTCCAGGGGAGGTATTACGAGCAGTACTTC
TRBJ1-5 | . | TRBV14 | TRBD1 | CASSPGTGNGQPQHF | TGTGCCAGCAGCCCAGGGACAGGGAACGGCCAGCCCCAGCATTTT
TRBJ2-3 | . | TRBV29-1 | . | CSVGAMRVDTQYF | TGCAGCGTGGGGGCGATGAGAGTGGATACGCAGTATTTT
TRBJ2-1 | . | TRBV20-1 | . | CSTDRYNEQFF | TGCAGTACCGACAGGTACAATGAGCAGTTCTTC
TRBJ1-1 | . | TRBV30 | . | CAWSAIRGAFF | TGTGCCTGGAGTGCCATTAGGGGAGCTTTCTTT
TRBJ1-1 | . | TRBV6-1 | . | CASSSFSGPDTEAFF | TGTGCCAGCAGTTCGTTCTCGGGACCGGACACTGAAGCTTTCTTT
TRBJ2-2 | . | TRBV7-9 | TRBD1 | CASSWTGLNTGELFF | TGTGCCAGCAGCTGGACAGGCTTGAACACCGGGGAGCTGTTTTTT
TRBJ1-5 | . | TRBV4-1 | TRBD1 | CASSLGQGGQPQHF | TGCGCCAGCAGCCTGGGACAGGGGGGCCAGCCCCAGCATTTT